Sequencing of this TCR beta chain was carried out in a study of control samples from healthy donors and cancer patients. Clones were read by immunoSEQ multiplex PCR, and TCRdb kept only the in-frame ones, dropping some. The sample contains roughly 170,000 clones, more than 85% of which appear only once. Germline V gene data show CDR1 as WNHNN and CDR2 as SYGVQD (reference sequence). The V segment lost 0 bases and the J segment 8 bases; nucleotides outside the gene matches: 13. The CDR3 spans 18 residues. This sequence joins TRBV10-1 and TRBJ1-6; 7 bases line up with TRBD1. The sample consisted of blood. This TCR came from a woman in her thirties or forties in good health. The CDR3 DNA reads as TGCGCCAGCAGTGAGTCGGGGACAGCAGCTTGGGGGGATTCACCCCTCCACTTT. Its translation is CASSESGTAAWGDSPLHF.